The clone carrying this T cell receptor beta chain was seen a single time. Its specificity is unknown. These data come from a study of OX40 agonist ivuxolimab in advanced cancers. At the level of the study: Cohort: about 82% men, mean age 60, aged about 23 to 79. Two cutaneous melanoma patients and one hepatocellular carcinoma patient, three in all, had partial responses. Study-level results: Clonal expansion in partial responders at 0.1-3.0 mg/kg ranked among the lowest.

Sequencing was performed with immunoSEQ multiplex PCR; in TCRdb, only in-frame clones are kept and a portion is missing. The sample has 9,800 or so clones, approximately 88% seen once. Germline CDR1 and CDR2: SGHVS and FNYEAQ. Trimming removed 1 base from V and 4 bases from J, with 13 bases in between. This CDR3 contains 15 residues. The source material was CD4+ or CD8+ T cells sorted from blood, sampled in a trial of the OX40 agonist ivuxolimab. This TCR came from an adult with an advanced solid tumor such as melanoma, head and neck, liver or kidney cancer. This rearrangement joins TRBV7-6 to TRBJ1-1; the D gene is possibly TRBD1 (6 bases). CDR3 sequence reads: CASSLGQVSVTEAFF. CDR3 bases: TGTGCCAGCAGCTTAGGACAGGTTTCGGTCACTGAAGCTTTCTTT.